Each of the 10 T cell receptor beta chains below was sequenced from the same sample in a study of OX40 agonist ivuxolimab in advanced cancers. Libraries were prepared by immunoSEQ multiplex PCR; TCRdb keeps only in-frame clonotypes and omits some of them. The table includes 70,000 to 80,000 clones, over 70% detected once. This sample comprised CD4+ or CD8+ T cells sorted from blood, obtained in a trial of the OX40 agonist ivuxolimab. Source of these receptors: an adult with an advanced solid tumor such as melanoma, head and neck, liver or kidney cancer.

The gene calls are TRBV5-1 and TRBJ1-6; the D is unclear. Deletions cut 0 bases from V and 5 bases from J, with 6 bases between. Per the germline V gene, CDR1 is SGHRS and CDR2 is YFSETQ. The CDR3 runs 14 residues. This chain's CDR3 is CASSLGQNNSPLHF. The CDR3 nucleotides read TGCGCCAGCAGCTTGGGGCAAAATAATTCACCCCTCCACTTT.

The CDR3 DNA reads TGTGCCAGCAGCTTTTCGAACACTGAAGCTTTCTTT. Its protein is CASSFSNTEAFF. The genes are TRBV11-3 and TRBJ1-1; D is unresolved. CDR3 length: 12 residues. Germline-derived CDR1 and CDR2 are SGHNT and YENEEA. V was clipped by 3 bases and J by 1 base, with 3 bases between them.

Regarding this clone: A far more abundant clone sits one base away, making this likely a read error. The chain joins TRBV1 to TRBJ2-3; TRBD1 is taken as the D call from the table, unchecked against the DNA. TRBV1 is a pseudogene. This CDR3 comprises 15 residues. CDR3 region: CTSSPEGQPRDTQYF. CDR3 coding DNA: TGCACCAGCAGCCCTGAGGGACAGCCTAGGGATACGCAGTATTTT.

The chain recombines TRBV4-3 with TRBJ2-3; TRBD2 agrees at 8 bases. Germline trimming cut 0 bases from V and 4 bases from J; bases unmatched to any gene: 15. The CDR3 contains 19 residues. Germline V gives CDR1 LGHNA, CDR2 YSLEER. The CDR3 DNA is TGCGCCAGCAGCCAAGAAGCCTTCCGAACGGGAGGGGGTCCAGATACGCAGTATTTT. Its protein product is CASSQEAFRTGGGPDTQYF.

The chain employs TRBV18 and TRBJ2-5; TRBD1 is a possible D gene (5 bases). From germline, CDR1 is KGHSH and CDR2 LQKENI. This CDR3 has 15 amino acids. The V end lost 3 bases, the J end lost 4 bases, and 15 bases lay between the germline ends. The CDR3 sequence: CASSPPRAGSETQYF. CDR3 coding DNA: TGTGCCAGCTCACCCCCTCGGGCAGGGTCAGAGACCCAGTACTTC.

The chain employs TRBV30 and TRBJ2-1, with 9 bases identical to TRBD2. The CDR3 loop spans 14 amino acids. Trimming took 1 base from V and 7 from J; bases not matched to a gene: 5. Germline-derived CDR1 and CDR2 are GTSNPN and SVGIG (reference sequence). CDR3 amino acids: CAWSEYSGSNEQFF. As DNA, the CDR3 is TGTGCCTGGAGTGAATATAGCGGGAGTAATGAGCAGTTCTTC.

This clone was found a few times. The V gene is TRBV6-4, the J gene TRBJ2-3; tentatively, D is TRBD2 (6 bases). V was trimmed by 4 bases and J by 0 bases, leaving 8 bases between them. Germline assignment: CDR1 MRHNA and CDR2 SNTAGT. The CDR3 covers 14 residues. The CDR3 spells CASSVGTSTDTQYF. CDR3 in DNA: TGTGCCAGCAGTGTCGGGACTAGCACAGATACGCAGTATTTT.

J is TRBJ1-3 and V is TRBV7-8; possibly TRBD1 for D (5 bases). This CDR3 contains 15 residues. The V and J ends lost 5 bases and 0 bases respectively, with 11 bases between them. CDR1 and CDR2 from the germline V gene are SGHVS and FQNEAQ. Here the CDR3 DNA reads TGTGCCAGCAGCCCTATGGGGGGCTCTGGAAACACCATATATTTT. Its translation is CASSPMGGSGNTIYF.

The genes are TRBV11-2 and TRBJ1-2; D unresolved. The CDR3 totals 15 residues. V lost 0 bases, J lost 0 bases, and 8 bases lay in between. CDR1 SGHAT and CDR2 FQNNGV come from the germline V gene. The CDR3 nucleotides read TGTGCCAGCAGCTTAGATCCAGCAACTAACTATGGCTACACCTTC. Protein product: CASSLDPATNYGYTF. The complete variable domain, with remaining parts taken from reference TRBV11-2 and TRBJ1-2, reads EAGVAQSPRYKIIEKRQSVAFWCNPISGHATLYWYQQILGQGPKLLIQFQNNGVVDDSQLPKDRFSAERLKGVDSTLKIQPAKLEDSAVYLCASSLDPATNYGYTFGSGTRLTVV.

The chain recombines TRBV19 with TRBJ2-7; 7 bases agree with TRBD2. The V and J ends lost 6 bases and 4 bases, in that order; junction bases with no gene match: 18. The CDR3 is made up of 17 amino acids. CDR1 is LNHDA and CDR2 is SQIVND in the germline V gene (reference sequence). CDR3 nucleotide sequence: TGTGCCAGTAGCTTCCGGGAAGGAGCGGGAATAACGTACGAGCAGTACTTC. This translates into CASSFREGAGITYEQYF.